The rows below give T cell receptor beta chains drawn from one sample of a study of cytomegalovirus exposure and HLA in healthy donors. The protocol was immunoSEQ multiplex PCR, while the TCRdb copy is restricted to in-frame clones and leaves out a portion. The repertoire holds about 130,000 clones, under 12% seen once, with 4.6% in the top ten. The material sequenced was PBMCs. All receptors derive from a woman aged 18-29 years in good health and CMV-seropositive. Both conserved end residues are part of each CDR3. The D gene is left open where the match is weak. Size values are once, few and many counts, or a class for expanded clones, and some rows have none.

d_call	clone_size	v_call	j_call	cdr3_nt	cdr3_aa
TRBD1	few	TRBV5-1	TRBJ1-5	TGCGCCAGCAGCCCCGGACAGGCAGACCAGCCCCAGCATTTT	CASSPGQADQPQHF
-	-	TRBV5-6	TRBJ2-7	TGTGCCAGCAGCTTCGGACAGATAATCTACGAGCAGTACTTC	CASSFGQIIYEQYF
TRBD1	-	TRBV19	TRBJ2-7	TGTGCCAGTACAACGGGACAGGGAGACGAGCAGTACTTC	CASTTGQGDEQYF
TRBD1	few	TRBV11-1	TRBJ2-2	TGTGCCAGCAGAAAAACAGGGGGCGTAAGGACCGGGGAGCTGTTTTTT	CASRKTGGVRTGELFF
TRBD2	-	TRBV9	TRBJ2-7	TGTGCCAGCAGCGTAAATTCTGGGCGGGAGGCCAGCGAGCAGTACTTC	CASSVNSGREASEQYF
-	few	TRBV18	TRBJ2-7	TGTGCCAGCTCACCATCGGTATCATGGGCCGAGCAGTACTTC	CASSPSVSWAEQYF
-	-	TRBV28	TRBJ2-1	TGTGCCAGCAGTTTTAGGAGCCCTGTGGATGAGCAGTTCTTC	CASSFRSPVDEQFF
-	few	TRBV30	TRBJ2-1	TGTGCCTGGAGTGTACTATCCGATGAGCAGTTCTTC	CAWSVLSDEQFF
-	few	TRBV29-1	TRBJ1-1	TGCAGCGGTGAGGGAGGGAAGGGCACTGAAGCTTTCTTT	CSGEGGKGTEAFF
-	few	TRBV13	TRBJ2-3	TGTGCCACTTCCTCAGGGACAGATACGCAGTATTTT	CATSSGTDTQYF
-	-	TRBV29-1	TRBJ2-3	TGCAGCGCCTGGCCGGATACGCAGTATTTT	CSAWPDTQYF
-	few	TRBV4-1	TRBJ1-2	TGCGCCAGCAGCCAAGTTTACCCTAGCACTGTTGCGGGCTACACCTTC	CASSQVYPSTVAGYTF
-	few	TRBV19	TRBJ1-3	TGTGCCAGTAGTAAGGGACTTCAAAACTCTGGAAACACCATATATTTT	CASSKGLQNSGNTIYF
TRBD1	few	TRBV28	TRBJ1-5	TGTGCCAGCTCATCGAGACAGGGGGCCTTCAATCAGCCCCAGCATTTT	CASSSRQGAFNQPQHF
-	-	TRBV5-4	TRBJ1-1	TGTGCCAGCAGCCCTAACGGGAACACTGAAGCTCTCTTT	CASSPNGNTEALF
TRBD2	few	TRBV5-1	TRBJ2-1	TGCGCCAGCAGCCGCGGTGACGCGGGAGGGCGCAATGAGCAGTTCTTC	CASSRGDAGGRNEQFF
-	few	TRBV2	TRBJ2-7	TGTGCCAGCAGTGTCCCTTTTCGGAGCTACGAGCAGTACTTC	CASSVPFRSYEQYF
-	few	TRBV2	TRBJ2-7	TGTGCCAGCTCCGACAGTTTATGGGGATACGAGCAGTACTTC	CASSDSLWGYEQYF
-	-	TRBV5-1	TRBJ2-2	TGCGCCAGCAGCTTTTCATCCGGGGACACCGGGGAGCTGTTTTTT	CASSFSSGDTGELFF
-	few	TRBV5-1	TRBJ1-1	TGCGCCAGCAGCTTGCGTCAGGATTTCACTGAAGCTTTCTTT	CASSLRQDFTEAFF
-	-	TRBV28	TRBJ1-1	TGTGCCAGCAGTTTTGATTTAGGGGCCTACGAAAGGGGTGAAGCTTTCTTT	CASSFDLGAYERGEAFF
TRBD1	-	TRBV19	TRBJ1-5	TGTGCCAGTAGTAGCCCGGACAGGGGTTTAGAGCAGCCCCAGCATTTT	CASSSPDRGLEQPQHF
-	-	TRBV11-2	TRBJ2-2	TGTGCCAGTAGCCCAGTCTACACCGGGGAGCTGTTTTTT	CASSPVYTGELFF
-	-	TRBV21-1	TRBJ1-1	TGTGCCAGCAGCCACAGGGGGTGGACTGAAGCTTTCTTT	CASSHRGWTEAFF
-	-	TRBV7-9	TRBJ2-3	TGTGCCAGCACCACCCTGACAGCAAGCACAGATACGCAGTATTTT	CASTTLTASTDTQYF
TRBD1	few	TRBV28	TRBJ1-5	TGTGCCAGCAGTTACACAGGGGTTGGCCAGCCCCAGCATTTT	CASSYTGVGQPQHF
TRBD1	few	TRBV7-8	TRBJ1-1	TGTGCCAGCAGCCCCGGACAGGAGGAGGCTTTCTTT	CASSPGQEEAFF
-	-	TRBV29-1	TRBJ2-1	TGCAGCGTAGCACCGGACAGAGGATCGGGCAATGAGCAGTTCTTC	CSVAPDRGSGNEQFF
TRBD2	few	TRBV5-1	TRBJ2-2	TGCGCCAGCAGCCCGATGACGGGAGGGCTTGGCGGGGAGCTGTTTTTT	CASSPMTGGLGGELFF
-	-	TRBV30	TRBJ1-2	TGTGCCTGGAGTGACCTCGTCCGAGATGGCTACACCTTC	CAWSDLVRDGYTF
TRBD1	-	TRBV6-1	TRBJ2-7	TGTGCCACCTCCGGGACAGAGACCTACGAGCAGTACTTC	CATSGTETYEQYF
-	few	TRBV2	TRBJ1-2	TGTGCCAGCACAGGTACCCAATCCTATGGCTACACCTTC	CASTGTQSYGYTF
TRBD1	few	TRBV2	TRBJ1-4	TGTGCCAGCAGTGGCGGGACAGCAAATGAAAAACTGTTTTTT	CASSGGTANEKLFF
-	-	TRBV18	TRBJ2-7	TGTGCCAGCTCACCAACCGGTAACACTAGGTCCCACGAGCAGTACTTC	CASSPTGNTRSHEQYF
TRBD2	-	TRBV7-2	TRBJ2-1	TGTGCCAGCACCCAAGCCGGGACTAGCGGGAGCTTGGTCAAGTTCTTC	CASTQAGTSGSLVKFF
TRBD2	-	TRBV2	TRBJ2-1	TGTGCCAGCAGTGAAGTGGCTAGCGGGAGGGCGCCCTACAATGAGCAGTTCTTC	CASSEVASGRAPYNEQFF
TRBD1	-	TRBV27	TRBJ1-1	TGTGCCAGCTCCCGGGACAGGGGGCGAGGTACTGAAGCTTTCTTT	CASSRDRGRGTEAFF
-	few	TRBV28	TRBJ1-1	TGTGCCAGCAGTTTAGCGGGACCCCTCAGTGAAGCTTTCTTT	CASSLAGPLSEAFF
-	few	TRBV21-1	TRBJ2-7	TGTGCCCCCCCCCGGCTAGCGGTATTCTACGAGCAGTACTTC	CAPPRLAVFYEQYF
-	-	TRBV4-1	TRBJ1-1	TGCGCCAGCAAACCTTACATCCCACGTCACACTGAAGCTTTCTTT	CASKPYIPRHTEAFF
-	few	TRBV29-1	TRBJ2-5	TGCAGCGTTGAATTAATTGGCACCACGGAGACCCAGTACTTC	CSVELIGTTETQYF
-	few	TRBV5-1	TRBJ1-2	TGCGCCAGCAGCCCGGAGGGGAATCGGGATGGCTACACCTTC	CASSPEGNRDGYTF
TRBD2	-	TRBV2	TRBJ2-7	TGTGCCAGCAGTGATAAGAGCGGGATCCCCCACGAGCAGTACTTC	CASSDKSGIPHEQYF
-	-	TRBV5-6	TRBJ2-3	TGTGCCAGCAGCTCTACATCGGGTTGGGAGGCCACAGATACGCAGTATTTT	CASSSTSGWEATDTQYF
TRBD1	-	TRBV11-2	TRBJ2-7	TGTGCCAGCAGTTTCCGACAGGGTCCTTTTTACGAGCAGTACTTC	CASSFRQGPFYEQYF
-	-	TRBV10-1	TRBJ1-5	TGCGCAACGTCCGACGGACTCAATCAGCCCCAGCATTTT	CATSDGLNQPQHF
TRBD2	few	TRBV2	TRBJ2-5	TGTGCCAGCAGTTCACCGGGACTAGCCGTTGAGACCCAGTACTTC	CASSSPGLAVETQYF
TRBD1	few	TRBV5-1	TRBJ2-1	TGCGCCAGCAGCTTGGCCGGGACAGCCGGCAATGAGCAGTTCTTC	CASSLAGTAGNEQFF
TRBD2	few	TRBV4-1	TRBJ2-7	TGCGCCAGCAGCCATCCCGGACTAGCGGGAGGGCGTGAGCAGTACTTC	CASSHPGLAGGREQYF
TRBD2	few	TRBV28	TRBJ2-1	TGTGCCAGCAGTAGCGGGAGGGCGATAGATGAGCAGTTCTTC	CASSSGRAIDEQFF
-	-	TRBV7-2	TRBJ2-7	TGTGCCAGCAGCGTAACGGGATCTTCCTACGAGCAGTACTTC	CASSVTGSSYEQYF